Below, one T cell receptor (beta chain) is given with its context. This entry belongs to a study of control samples from healthy donors and cancer patients. This table comes from immunoSEQ multiplex PCR, and its TCRdb copy is limited to in-frame clones, with some not included. The table shows around 52,000 clones, with around 93% occurring only once. This CDR3 has 14 residues. Germline V gives CDR1 KGHDR, CDR2 SFDVKD. V was clipped by 7 bases and J by 7 bases; unmatched bases: 8. Sequencing used PBMCs. This chain links TRBV24-1 with TRBJ2-1; 8 nucleotides match TRBD1. The clonotype was recovered from a man aged 25 to 40 with colorectal cancer. CDR3 coding DNA: TGTGCCACCAGCGCAGGGGGCGTGAATAATGAGCAGTTCTTC. Amino acids: CATSAGGVNNEQFF.